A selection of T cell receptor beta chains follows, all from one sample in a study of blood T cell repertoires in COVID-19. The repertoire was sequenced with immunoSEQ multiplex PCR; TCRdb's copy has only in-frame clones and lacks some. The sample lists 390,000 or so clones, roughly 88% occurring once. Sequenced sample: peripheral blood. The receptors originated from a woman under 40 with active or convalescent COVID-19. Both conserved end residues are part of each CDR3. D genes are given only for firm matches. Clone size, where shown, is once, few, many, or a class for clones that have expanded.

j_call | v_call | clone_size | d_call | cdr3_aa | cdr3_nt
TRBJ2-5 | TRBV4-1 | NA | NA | CASSPEARVQETQYF | TGCGCCAGCAGCCCCGAGGCGAGAGTTCAAGAGACCCAGTACTTC
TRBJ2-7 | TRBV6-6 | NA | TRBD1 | CASSRYPSTGEVYEQYF | TGTGCCAGCAGTCGATACCCCTCGACAGGGGAGGTATACGAGCAGTACTTC
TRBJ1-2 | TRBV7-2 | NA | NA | CASSQNSYGYTF | TGTGCCAGCAGCCAAAACAGCTATGGCTACACCTTC
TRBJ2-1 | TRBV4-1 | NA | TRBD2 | CASSQLAGAYNEQFF | TGCGCCAGCAGCCAACTAGCGGGGGCCTACAATGAGCAGTTCTTC
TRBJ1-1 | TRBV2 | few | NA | CASSEGRGNTEAFF | TGTGCCAGCAGTGAAGGCAGGGGGAACACTGAAGCTTTCTTT
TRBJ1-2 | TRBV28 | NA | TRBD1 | CASSPATGSDVYGYTF | TGTGCCAGCAGCCCAGCGACAGGGAGTGATGTCTATGGCTACACCTTC
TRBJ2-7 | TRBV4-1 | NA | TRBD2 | CASSQMTSGGTPQWYEQYF | TGCGCCAGCAGCCAGATGACTAGCGGGGGCACCCCCCAATGGTACGAGCAGTACTTC
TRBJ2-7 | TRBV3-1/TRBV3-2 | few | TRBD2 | CASSQGGLAGSFSEQYF | TGTGCCAGCAGCCAAGGGGGACTAGCGGGATCCTTTAGCGAGCAGTACTTC
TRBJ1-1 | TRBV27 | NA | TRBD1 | CASSPSRGRGYTEAFF | TGTGCCAGCAGTCCGTCCAGGGGGCGCGGGTACACTGAAGCTTTCTTT
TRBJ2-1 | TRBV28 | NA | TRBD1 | CASSFKDRGGNEQFF | TGTGCCAGCAGTTTTAAGGACAGGGGTGGTAATGAGCAGTTCTTC
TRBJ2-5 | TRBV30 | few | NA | CAWSGGLQETQYF | TGTGCCTGGAGTGGGGGCTTACAAGAGACCCAGTACTTC
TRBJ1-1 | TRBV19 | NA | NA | CASREPTTGLMNTEAFF | TGTGCCAGTAGAGAACCCACCACAGGGCTAATGAACACTGAAGCTTTCTTT
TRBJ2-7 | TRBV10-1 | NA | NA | CASSDRAYEQYF | TGCGCCAGCAGTGACAGGGCCTACGAGCAGTACTTC
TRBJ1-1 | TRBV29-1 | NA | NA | CSGDSLRTEAFF | TGCAGCGGCGACAGTCTGAGGACTGAAGCTTTCTTT
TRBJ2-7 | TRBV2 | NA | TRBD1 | CASSTGQGANEQYF | TGTGCCAGCTCCACTGGACAGGGGGCCAACGAGCAGTACTTC
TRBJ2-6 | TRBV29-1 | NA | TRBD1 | CSVETRTGQQGSGANVLTF | TGCAGCGTTGAAACCAGGACAGGACAGCAGGGCTCTGGGGCCAACGTCCTGACTTTC
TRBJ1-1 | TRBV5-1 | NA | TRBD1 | CASSLAQGAGDTEAFF | TGCGCCAGCAGCTTGGCCCAGGGGGCCGGGGACACTGAAGCTTTCTTT
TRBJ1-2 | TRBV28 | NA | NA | CASSLYATVNYGYTF | TGTGCCAGCAGTTTATACGCCACAGTTAACTATGGCTACACCTTC
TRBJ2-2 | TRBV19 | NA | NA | CASSKQEANTGELFF | TGTGCCAGTAGTAAACAGGAAGCGAACACCGGGGAGCTGTTTTTT
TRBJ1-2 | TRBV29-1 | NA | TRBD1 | CSAGTGSNYGYTF | TGCAGCGCCGGGACAGGGTCCAACTATGGCTACACCTTC
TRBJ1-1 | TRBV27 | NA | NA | CASSFGLNTEAFF | TGTGCCAGCAGTTTTGGACTCAACACTGAAGCTTTCTTT
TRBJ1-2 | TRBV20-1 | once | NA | CSASQGLSYGYTF | TGCAGTGCTAGTCAGGGACTTAGCTATGGCTACACCTTC
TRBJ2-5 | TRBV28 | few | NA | CASSLGGDETQYF | TGTGCCAGCAGTTTGGGCGGGGATGAGACCCAGTACTTC
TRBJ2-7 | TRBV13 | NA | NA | CASSLQNRGGNSYEQYF | TGTGCCAGCAGCCTCCAAAATAGGGGGGGAAACTCCTACGAGCAGTACTTC
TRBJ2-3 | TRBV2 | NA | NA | CATYSGGVSTDTQYF | TGTGCCACCTACTCGGGCGGGGTGAGCACAGATACGCAGTATTTT
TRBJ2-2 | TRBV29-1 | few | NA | CSAGTSNTGELFF | TGCAGCGCCGGGACTTCGAACACCGGGGAGCTGTTTTTT
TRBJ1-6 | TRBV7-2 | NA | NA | CASSPSPDSPLHF | TGTGCCAGCAGCCCTTCCCCCGATTCACCCCTCCACTTT
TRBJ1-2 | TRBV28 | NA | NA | CASSLGGGHYGYTF | TGTGCCAGCAGTTTGGGAGGGGGACACTATGGCTACACCTTC
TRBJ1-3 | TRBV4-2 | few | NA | CASSQVASGNTIYF | TGTGCCAGCAGCCAAGTGGCCTCTGGAAACACCATATATTTT
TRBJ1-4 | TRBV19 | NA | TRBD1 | CASSIPGQGLAKLFF | TGTGCCAGTAGTATTCCGGGACAGGGCTTGGCGAAACTGTTTTTT
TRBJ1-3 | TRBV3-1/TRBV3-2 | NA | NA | CASTSRGGNTIYF | TGTGCCAGCACCTCGAGGGGGGGAAACACCATATATTTT
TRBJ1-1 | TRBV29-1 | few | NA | CSVWGDYITGNTEAFF | TGCAGCGTTTGGGGGGACTATATCACAGGGAACACTGAAGCTTTCTTT
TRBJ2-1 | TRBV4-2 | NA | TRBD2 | CASSQTTTSGGFRSSYNEQFF | TGTGCCAGCAGCCAGACTACGACTAGCGGGGGGTTCAGAAGCTCCTACAATGAGCAGTTCTTC
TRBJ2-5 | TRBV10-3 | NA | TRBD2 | CAISGGLAGVGETQYF | TGTGCCATCAGTGGGGGACTAGCGGGAGTAGGAGAGACCCAGTACTTC
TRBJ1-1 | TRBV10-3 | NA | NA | CAISERGDIEAFF | TGTGCCATCAGTGAAAGGGGTGACATTGAGGCTTTCTTT
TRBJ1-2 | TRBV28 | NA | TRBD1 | CASSFRGGKVGYTF | TGTGCCAGCAGTTTTAGAGGGGGCAAGGTTGGCTACACCTTC
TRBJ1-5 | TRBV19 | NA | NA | CASSIPVSNQPQHF | TGTGCCAGTAGTATACCCGTCAGCAATCAGCCCCAGCATTTT
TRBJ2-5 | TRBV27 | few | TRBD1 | CASRRRDSLGETQYF | TGTGCCAGCAGACGCAGGGACAGCCTGGGGGAGACCCAGTACTTC
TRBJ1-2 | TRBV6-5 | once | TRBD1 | CASSPTGNEFYGYTF | TGTGCCAGCAGTCCGACAGGGAATGAGTTCTATGGCTACACCTTC
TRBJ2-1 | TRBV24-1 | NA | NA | CATSDRTTSSYNEQFF | TGTGCCACCAGTGACCGGACTACCAGCTCCTACAATGAGCAGTTCTTC
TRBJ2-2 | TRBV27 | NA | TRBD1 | CASSSRQGYTGELFF | TGTGCCAGCAGTAGCAGACAGGGGTACACCGGGGAGCTGTTTTTT
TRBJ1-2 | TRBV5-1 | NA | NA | CASSLSQGGISFTF | TGCGCCAGCAGCTTGTCCCAGGGAGGTATATCTTTCACCTTC
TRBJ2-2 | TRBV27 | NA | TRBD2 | CASSELAGVATGELFF | TGTGCCAGCAGTGAATTAGCGGGAGTAGCCACCGGGGAGCTGTTTTTT
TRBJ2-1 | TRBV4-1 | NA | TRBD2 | CASSQESGASGDEQFF | TGCGCCAGCAGCCAAGAAAGCGGGGCCTCCGGGGATGAGCAGTTCTTC
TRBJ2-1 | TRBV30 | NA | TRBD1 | CACGTGLDNEQFF | TGTGCCTGCGGGACAGGGTTGGACAATGAGCAGTTCTTC
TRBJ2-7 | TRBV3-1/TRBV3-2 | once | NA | CASNPTESYEQYF | TGTGCCAGCAACCCGACAGAGAGCTACGAGCAGTACTTC
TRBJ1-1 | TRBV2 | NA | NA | CASSDVGATEAFF | TGTGCCAGCAGTGATGTAGGGGCGACTGAAGCTTTCTTT
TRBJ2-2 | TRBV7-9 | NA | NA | CASSLSTSVFAGELFF | TGTGCCAGCAGCCTCTCGACATCGGTGTTCGCCGGGGAGCTGTTTTTT
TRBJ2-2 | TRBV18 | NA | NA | CASSPKSTGELFF | TGTGCCAGCTCACCGAAGAGCACCGGGGAGCTGTTTTTT